This T cell receptor beta chain was recorded in a study of T cell changes during pregnancy in multiple sclerosis. Profiled with immunoSEQ multiplex PCR; TCRdb holds only in-frame clones, not every one. The sample has 70,000 to 95,000 clones; 89% are singletons. V dropped 0 bases and J dropped 6; count of bases not matched to a gene: 5. The germline V gene encodes CDR1 SGHRS and CDR2 YFSETQ. The CDR3 covers 14 residues. The specimen comprised peripheral blood, sampled before pregnancy. V and J are TRBV5-1 and TRBJ1-2, with TRBD1 matching over 7 bases. The receptor was isolated from a female donor with multiple sclerosis, enrolled in a pregnancy study. CDR3 amino acids: CASSLAGRGNGYTF. The CDR3 DNA sequence: TGCGCCAGCAGCTTGGCTGGCAGGGGGAATGGCTACACCTTC.